This TCR beta chain was observed in a study of siplizumab effects on memory and regulatory T cells. Coculturing at 37°C lasted around 6 days for the mixed lymphocyte reaction cells. Data came from immunoSEQ multiplex PCR; TCRdb stores just in-frame clones and leaves some out. Of 15,000 to 25,000 clones listed, 44% are singletons. Details on this clone: The antigen remains unidentified.

Sample: CFSE-low (dividing) CD4+ T cells sorted from an allogeneic mixed lymphocyte reaction. This sequence originates from a human donor in good health; the cells came from an allogeneic mixed lymphocyte reaction. Some clones in this sample may be carry-over from other donors' samples.

In DNA, the CDR3 is TGTGCCAGCAGTGACAGGGCTGGGTCGAACACTGAAGCTTTCTTT. This sequence encodes CASSDRAGSNTEAFF. This chain links TRBV6-6 with TRBJ1-1; 7 bases line up with TRBD1. Germline V gene data show CDR1 as MNHNY and CDR2 as SVGAGI (reference sequence). After removal of 5 bases from V and 1 base from J, the junction contained 7 bases not matched to a gene. This CDR3 contains 15 residues.